This T cell receptor beta chain was obtained from a study of T-cell reconstitution after alpha-beta-depleted transplantation in children. The TCRbeta library incorporated unique molecular identifiers. TCRdb processed the PCR reads anew with MiXCR; each CDR3 protein has one entry. The sample has 150,000 to 200,000 distinct CDR3 sequences; approximately 6.8% are singletons. V lost 3 bases to trimming and J lost 0 bases, with 8 bases between them. CDR1 KGHDR and CDR2 SFDVKD come from the germline V gene. This CDR3 has 15 amino acids. This clonotype was seen more than once but under ten times. The chain links TRBV24-1 to TRBJ2-1; D is perhaps TRBD2 (6 bases). The material sequenced was PBMCs from the stem cell graft donor, taken from the stem cell graft. The clonotype comes from a human donor who donated a stem cell graft to a child with Wiskott-Aldrich syndrome. The DNA for the CDR3 is TGTGCCACCAGTGATCCCGGGAGCTCCTACAATGAGCAGTTCTTC. Residues: CATSDPGSSYNEQFF.